The entry below gives a single T cell receptor (beta chain) sequence along with its context. Its matching antigen is unknown. This record belongs to a study of CD8 T cells in Susac syndrome. Study-wide findings and caveats: The study recognized that the number of individuals in its TCR sequencing and HLA analysis was relatively small.

The length of the CDR3 is 14 residues. The sequenced target, TCR beta, came from blood CD8+ and CD4+ T cells. Isolation of CD8+ and CD4+ T cells was performed negatively, whereas enrichment of TEMRA cells was done by FACS. An input of about 0.45 to 1 ug of RNA was subjected to reverse transcription using random hexamers. From the immunoSEQ multiplex PCR reads, TCRdb called clonotypes with MiXCR, one entry per CDR3 protein. The sample includes about 300,000 distinct CDR3 sequences, about 91% seen only once; the top ten take 0.18%. Input material: CD8+ T cells from PBMCs. The gene calls are TRBV12-2 and TRBJ2-7. TRBV12-2 is given as a pseudogene. This TCR derives from a human donor with multiple sclerosis. CDR3 nucleotides: TGTGCAAGTCGCTTAGCGCAGCATCGATACGAGCAGTACTTC. This translates into CASRLAQHRYEQYF.